These T cell receptor beta chains were read from a single sample in a study of identical twins. TCRdb independently ran MiXCR on the 5' RACE reads; one entry per CDR3 protein. Of approximately 210,000 distinct CDR3 sequences in the sample, around 10% were seen once. The sequencing input was memory (CD45RO+) T cells sorted from blood. The receptors shown here come from a woman aged 18-35 years in good health. The CDR3 runs from the conserved cysteine through the conserved F or W. The D gene is left open where the match is weak. Some rows mark clone size as missing; the rest say once, few, many or name a class of expanded clone.

j_call: TRBJ2-3; v_call: TRBV29-1; d_call: NA; clone_size: few; cdr3_aa: CSVAPIRTDTQYF; cdr3_nt: TGCAGCGTTGCACCGATACGCACAGATACGCAGTATTTT
j_call: TRBJ1-3; v_call: TRBV5-1; d_call: NA; clone_size: many; cdr3_aa: CASSLGFSGNTIYF; cdr3_nt: TGCGCCAGCAGCTTGGGGTTCTCTGGAAACACCATATATTTT
j_call: TRBJ2-7; v_call: TRBV7-2; d_call: TRBD2; clone_size: NA; cdr3_aa: CASSLALPGSGRFYEQYF; cdr3_nt: TGTGCCAGCAGCTTAGCGCTCCCCGGGAGCGGGAGGTTCTACGAGCAGTACTTC
j_call: TRBJ2-7; v_call: TRBV6-1; d_call: NA; clone_size: few; cdr3_aa: CASSEVLFSGVSMYEQYF; cdr3_nt: TGTGCCAGCAGTGAGGTTCTCTTCTCGGGGGTTAGTATGTACGAGCAGTACTTC
j_call: TRBJ2-1; v_call: TRBV11-3; d_call: NA; clone_size: few; cdr3_aa: CASSLGTSEYNEQFF; cdr3_nt: TGTGCCAGCAGCTTAGGAACATCGGAGTACAATGAGCAGTTCTTC
j_call: TRBJ2-1; v_call: TRBV20-1; d_call: TRBD2; clone_size: few; cdr3_aa: CSAHGLAGVNEQFF; cdr3_nt: TGCAGTGCCCATGGACTAGCGGGGGTAAATGAGCAGTTCTTC
j_call: TRBJ1-1; v_call: TRBV5-1; d_call: TRBD1; clone_size: NA; cdr3_aa: CASSFSAGGRMNTEAFF; cdr3_nt: TGCGCCAGCAGCTTTTCTGCAGGGGGCAGGATGAACACTGAAGCTTTCTTT
j_call: TRBJ2-1; v_call: TRBV3-1; d_call: NA; clone_size: many; cdr3_aa: CASSRPPWDEQFF; cdr3_nt: TGTGCCAGCAGCCGGCCGCCGTGGGACGAGCAGTTCTTC
j_call: TRBJ2-7; v_call: TRBV11-3; d_call: NA; clone_size: few; cdr3_aa: CASSLGGNYEQYF; cdr3_nt: TGTGCCAGCAGCCTAGGGGGAAACTACGAGCAGTACTTC
j_call: TRBJ2-1; v_call: TRBV18; d_call: NA; clone_size: few; cdr3_aa: CASSPPGRYDNEQFF; cdr3_nt: TGTGCCAGCTCACCCCCGGGGCGGTATGACAATGAGCAGTTCTTC
j_call: TRBJ1-5; v_call: TRBV12-3/TRBV12-4; d_call: NA; clone_size: many; cdr3_aa: CASRYRDGNQPQHF; cdr3_nt: TGTGCCAGCAGGTACCGGGACGGAAATCAGCCCCAGCATTTT
j_call: TRBJ1-2; v_call: TRBV5-5; d_call: TRBD1; clone_size: many; cdr3_aa: CASSPAEGTVRGYTF; cdr3_nt: TGTGCCAGCAGCCCCGCCGAAGGGACAGTGCGTGGCTACACCTTC
j_call: TRBJ2-1; v_call: TRBV2; d_call: NA; clone_size: NA; cdr3_aa: CASSDRQSLQFF; cdr3_nt: TGTGCCAGCAGTGATCGGCAGAGCTTGCAGTTCTTC
j_call: TRBJ2-7; v_call: TRBV20-1; d_call: TRBD1; clone_size: many; cdr3_aa: CSAPRTGPTHEQYF; cdr3_nt: TGCAGTGCTCCCAGGACAGGGCCAACCCACGAGCAGTACTTC
j_call: TRBJ2-5; v_call: TRBV5-1; d_call: NA; clone_size: few; cdr3_aa: CASSLDPQGVKTQYF; cdr3_nt: TGCGCCAGCAGCTTGGACCCCCAGGGAGTAAAGACCCAGTACTTC
j_call: TRBJ2-5; v_call: TRBV20-1; d_call: NA; clone_size: few; cdr3_aa: CSAPARQETQYF; cdr3_nt: TGCAGTGCTCCTGCAAGACAAGAGACCCAGTACTTC